The source of this TCR beta chain is a study of T cell changes during pregnancy in multiple sclerosis. Libraries were prepared by immunoSEQ multiplex PCR; TCRdb keeps only in-frame clonotypes and omits some of them. This table has around 3,500 clones, 80% to 90% appearing once. This clone was seen only once. Sequencing was performed on CD8+ T cells from peripheral blood mononuclear cells, taken in the first trimester of pregnancy. This receptor was obtained from a female donor in good health, enrolled as a control in a pregnancy study.

The CDR3 coding sequence is TGTGCCAGCAGCTCGGGCAGGGGCGGCTATGGCTACACCTTC. It codes for CASSSGRGGYGYTF. The chain has TRBV13 and TRBJ1-2; TRBD1 is a possible D gene (6 bases). The V and J ends lost 4 bases and 4 bases respectively, with 13 bases between them. Germline CDR1 and CDR2: PRHDT and FYEKMQ (reference sequence). The CDR3 extends over 14 amino acids.